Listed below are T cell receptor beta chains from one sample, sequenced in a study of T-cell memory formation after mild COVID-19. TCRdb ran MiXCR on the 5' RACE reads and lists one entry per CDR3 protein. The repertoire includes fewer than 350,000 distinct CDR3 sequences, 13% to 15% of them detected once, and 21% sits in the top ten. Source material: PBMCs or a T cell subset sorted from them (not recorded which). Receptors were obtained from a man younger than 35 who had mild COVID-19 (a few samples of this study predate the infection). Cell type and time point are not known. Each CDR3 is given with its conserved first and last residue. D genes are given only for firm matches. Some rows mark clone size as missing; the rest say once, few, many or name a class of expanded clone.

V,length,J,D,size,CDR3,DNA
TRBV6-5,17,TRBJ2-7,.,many,CARPALGKIWCSYEQYF,TGTGCCAGACCCGCCCTCGGGAAAATTTGGTGCTCCTACGAGCAGTACTTC
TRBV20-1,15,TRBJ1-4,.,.,CSAGVLGQPGGKLFF,TGCAGTGCTGGGGTACTAGGGCAGCCGGGGGGAAAACTGTTTTTT
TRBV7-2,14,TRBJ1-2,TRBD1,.,CASSLFQGAHGYTF,TGTGCCAGCAGCTTATTTCAGGGGGCGCATGGCTACACCTTC
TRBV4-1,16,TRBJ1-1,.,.,CASSQDRIGRDTEAFF,TGCGCCAGCAGCCAAGATCGGATTGGGAGGGACACTGAAGCTTTCTTT
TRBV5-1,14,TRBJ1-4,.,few,CASSRPEGGGKLFF,TGCGCCAGCAGCCGACCAGAAGGTGGGGGGAAACTGTTTTTT
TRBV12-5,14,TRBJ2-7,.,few,CASGLGTSSVEQYF,TGTGCTAGTGGCCTCGGGACATCGAGTGTGGAGCAGTACTTC
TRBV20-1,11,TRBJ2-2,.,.,CSAIDTGELFF,TGCAGTGCCATTGACACCGGGGAGCTGTTTTTT
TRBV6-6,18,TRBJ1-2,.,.,CASSYSWGHGHPNYGYTF,TGTGCCAGCAGTTACTCCTGGGGACACGGCCACCCTAACTATGGCTACACCTTC
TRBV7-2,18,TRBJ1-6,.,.,CASSLNYVGSTYNSPLHF,TGTGCCAGCAGCTTAAATTATGTTGGCAGCACCTATAATTCACCCCTCCACTTT
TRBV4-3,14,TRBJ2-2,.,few,CASSQEQHTGELFF,TGCGCCAGCAGCCAAGAACAGCACACCGGGGAGCTGTTTTTT
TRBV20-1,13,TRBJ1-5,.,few,CSARLSMGQPQHF,TGCAGTGCTAGGTTATCGATGGGTCAGCCCCAGCATTTT
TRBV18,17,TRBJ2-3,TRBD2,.,CASSPPVAGVITDTQYF,TGTGCCAGCTCACCACCGGTAGCGGGGGTGATCACAGATACGCAGTATTTT
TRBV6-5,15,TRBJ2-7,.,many,CASSYTVSPSYEQYF,TGTGCCAGCAGTTACACCGTCAGCCCCTCCTACGAGCAGTACTTC
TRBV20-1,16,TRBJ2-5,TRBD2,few,CSASGLAGGPWETQYF,TGCAGTGCTTCCGGACTAGCGGGGGGGCCTTGGGAGACCCAGTACTTC
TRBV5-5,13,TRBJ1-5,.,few,CASSFERNQPQHF,TGTGCCAGCAGCTTTGAACGCAATCAGCCCCAGCATTTT
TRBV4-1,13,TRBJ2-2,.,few,CASSQGSGGELFF,TGCGCCAGCAGCCAGGGCTCAGGGGGGGAGCTGTTTTTT
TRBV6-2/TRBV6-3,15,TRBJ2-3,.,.,CASSYQGLFTDTQYF,TGTGCCAGCAGTTACCAGGGGTTATTCACAGATACGCAGTATTTT
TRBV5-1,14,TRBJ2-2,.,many,CASSLAQNTGELFF,TGCGCCAGCAGCTTGGCACAGAACACCGGGGAGCTGTTTTTT
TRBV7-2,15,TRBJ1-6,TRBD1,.,CASSLAAGGSSPLHF,TGTGCCAGCAGCTTAGCGGCAGGGGGCAGTTCACCCCTCCACTTT
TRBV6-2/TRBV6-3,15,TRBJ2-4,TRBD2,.,CASSYRRGGLMIQYF,TGTGCCAGCAGTTACAGGCGGGGGGGCCTTATGATTCAGTACTTC
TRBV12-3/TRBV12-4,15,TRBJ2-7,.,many,CASTPGQGGSYEQYF,TGTGCCAGCACCCCAGGGCAGGGGGGGTCCTACGAGCAGTACTTC
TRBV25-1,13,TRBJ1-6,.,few,CASRGSRLSPLHF,TGTGCCAGCAGAGGCTCCAGGTTATCGCCCCTCCACTTT
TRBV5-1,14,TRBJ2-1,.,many,CASSLGLVLEEQFF,TGCGCCAGCAGCTTAGGGCTAGTACTAGAAGAGCAGTTCTTC
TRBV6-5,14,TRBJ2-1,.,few,CASSRYTDTSEQFF,TGTGCCAGCAGTCGATACACCGATACGTCTGAGCAGTTCTTC
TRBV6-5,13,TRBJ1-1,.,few,CASRDSSVSEAFF,TGTGCCAGCAGGGACTCTTCGGTGTCTGAAGCTTTCTTT
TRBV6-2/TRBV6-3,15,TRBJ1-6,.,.,CAGRGRGSYNSPLHF,TGTGCCGGCCGTGGCCGAGGCTCCTATAATTCACCCCTCCACTTT
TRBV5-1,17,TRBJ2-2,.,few,CASSLIFGGVDTGELFF,TGCGCCAGCAGCTTGATTTTCGGGGGTGTGGACACCGGGGAGCTGTTTTTT
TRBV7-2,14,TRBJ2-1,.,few,CASSLMSGGNEQFF,TGTGCCAGCAGCTTAATGTCAGGCGGGAATGAGCAGTTCTTC
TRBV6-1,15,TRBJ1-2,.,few,CASSEHRAVNYGYTF,TGTGCCAGCAGTGAACACAGGGCGGTTAACTATGGCTACACCTTC
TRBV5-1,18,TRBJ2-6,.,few,CASSPTGDPSSGANVLTF,TGCGCCAGCAGCCCAACCGGTGACCCCAGCTCTGGGGCCAACGTCCTGACTTTC
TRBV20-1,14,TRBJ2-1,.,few,CSAPESGQYNEQFF,TGCAGTGCCCCCGAAAGCGGGCAGTACAATGAGCAGTTCTTC
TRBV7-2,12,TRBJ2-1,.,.,CASSSSSNEQFF,TGTGCCAGCAGCTCGTCAAGTAATGAGCAGTTCTTC
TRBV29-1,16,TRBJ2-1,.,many,CSVEVTRGKGKYEQFF,TGCAGCGTTGAAGTGACTCGGGGGAAGGGGAAGTATGAGCAGTTCTTC